This T cell receptor beta chain was sequenced in a study of T-cell memory formation after mild COVID-19. This clonotype was found many times. V was shortened by 4 bases and J by 0 bases, with 14 bases between the two germline ends. Per germline, CDR1 SGHRS and CDR2 YFSETQ. The CDR3 runs to 15 residues. A 5'RACE reaction primed in the constant segment made cDNA libraries of TCR alpha and TCR beta, and these carried sample barcodes and UMIs. TCRdb analysed the 5' RACE reads with MiXCR anew, one entry per CDR3 protein. Here the sample spans 400,000 to 450,000 distinct CDR3 sequences, roughly 17% being singletons.

The receptor's source is a man between 18 and 35 years old who had mild COVID-19 (a few samples of this study predate the infection). Cell type and time point are not known. The V gene is TRBV5-1, the J gene TRBJ2-7; a weak D match, TRBD1 (5 bases). The material sequenced was PBMCs or a T cell subset sorted from them (not recorded which). CDR3 amino acids: CASSAAGSSSYEQYF. Here the CDR3 DNA reads TGCGCCAGCAGCGCAGCAGGGTCTTCCTCCTACGAGCAGTACTTC.